This record looks at one T cell receptor beta chain sequence and its context. Its target is not known. This entry is derived from a study of Tregs in tolerant kidney transplant recipients. Study-wide results and caveats: Biological reproducibility was not directly addressed, but technical replication error appeared minimal.

The data were produced by immunoSEQ multiplex PCR, yet TCRdb's version contains in-frame clones alone and is incomplete. The sample lists about 240,000 clones; roughly 84% were seen once. Unstimulated regulatory T cells (CD4+CD25+CD127-), CD4+CD25- non-regulatory cells, CD4 and CD8 cells were FACS-sorted from thawed PBMCs. Sequences were obtained from CD4+ T cells from blood. This TCR derives from a human donor in good health.

DNA of the CDR3: TGTGCCAGCAGCCCACACAGGGGGAGGTCCACAGATACGCAGTATTTT. Residues: CASSPHRGRSTDTQYF. V is TRBV7-7 and J is TRBJ2-3; the match to TRBD1 covers 8 bases. Trimming took 5 bases from V and 2 from J; bases not matched to a gene: 9. This CDR3 is built from 16 residues. Germline-derived CDR1 and CDR2 are SSHAT and FNYEAQ (reference sequence).